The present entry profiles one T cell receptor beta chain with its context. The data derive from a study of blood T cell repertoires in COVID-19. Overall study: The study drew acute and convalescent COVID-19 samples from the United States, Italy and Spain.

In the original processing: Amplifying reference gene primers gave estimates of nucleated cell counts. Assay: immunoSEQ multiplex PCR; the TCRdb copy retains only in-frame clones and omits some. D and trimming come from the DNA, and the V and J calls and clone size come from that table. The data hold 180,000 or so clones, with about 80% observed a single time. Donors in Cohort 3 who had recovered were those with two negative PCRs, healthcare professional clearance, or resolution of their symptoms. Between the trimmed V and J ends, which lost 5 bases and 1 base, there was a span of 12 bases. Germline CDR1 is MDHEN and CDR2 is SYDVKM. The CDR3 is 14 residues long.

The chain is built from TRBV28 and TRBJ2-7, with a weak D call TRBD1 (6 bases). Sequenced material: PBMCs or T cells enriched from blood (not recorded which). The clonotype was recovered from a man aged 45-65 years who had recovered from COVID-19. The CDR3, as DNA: TGTGCCAGCAGTCTGACAGGCCCTTCCTACGAGCAGTACTTC. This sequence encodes CASSLTGPSYEQYF.